A single sample is the source of the 4 T cell receptor beta chains below, sequenced in a study of human T cells and chemical hapten exposure. The time point was: patch test 1, 2 weeks after DPC sensitization. Described treatment: therapeutic diphenylcyclopropenone sensitization with weekly scalp DPC. One entry per CDR3 protein, called by TCRdb with MiXCR from the RACE reads. The table shows around 74,000 distinct CDR3 sequences, with 25% to 40% occurring only once. The sequences come from whole blood, collected in connection with sensitization to the hapten diphenylcyclopropenone (DPC). The receptors stem from a man in his forties with alopecia areata. Some clones in this sample may be carry-over from other donors' samples.

The chain combines TRBV2 with TRBJ2-7, with 8 bases matching TRBD2. Germline V gene lookup returns CDR1 SNHLY and CDR2 FYNNEI. V gave up 4 bases and J gave up 2 bases; unmatched junction bases: 4. This CDR3 is 14 amino acids long. CDR3 amino acids: CASSAGGPTYEQYF. In DNA form, the CDR3 reads TGTGCCAGCAGTGCGGGGGGGCCGACCTACGAGCAGTACTTC.

V usage is TRBV6-5 and J usage is TRBJ1-2; D remains unclear. V lost 0 bases and J 3 bases, leaving 17 bases between the germline ends. Germline V gene sequence: CDR1 MNHEY, CDR2 SVGAGI. The CDR3 has 17 residues. The CDR3 DNA sequence: TGTGCCAGCAGTTACTCGATAATGGCCGGACGGTACTATGGCTACACCTTC. Translated: CASSYSIMAGRYYGYTF.

V usage is TRBV27 and J usage is TRBJ2-6; 7 positions agree with TRBD2. This CDR3 comprises 16 residues. CDR1 is MNHEY and CDR2 is SMNVEV in the germline V gene (reference sequence). Germline trimming cut 0 bases from V and 2 bases from J; bases unmatched to any gene: 1. Here the CDR3 DNA reads TGTGCCAGCAGTTTATCTGGACTAGCTGGGGCCAACGTCCTGACTTTC. It is translated as CASSLSGLAGANVLTF.

There are a few counts of this clonotype. V usage is TRBV27 and J usage is TRBJ2-7, with D possibly TRBD2 on 6 matching bases. The V gene's germline CDR1 is MNHEY and CDR2 SMNVEV (reference sequence). The ends were cut back, 4 bases at V and 3 bases at J, with 10 bases in the middle. This CDR3 is 13 amino acids long. The CDR3 DNA follows: TGTGCCAGCAGTTATGCTAGCGACTACGAGCAGTACTTC. Protein product: CASSYASDYEQYF.